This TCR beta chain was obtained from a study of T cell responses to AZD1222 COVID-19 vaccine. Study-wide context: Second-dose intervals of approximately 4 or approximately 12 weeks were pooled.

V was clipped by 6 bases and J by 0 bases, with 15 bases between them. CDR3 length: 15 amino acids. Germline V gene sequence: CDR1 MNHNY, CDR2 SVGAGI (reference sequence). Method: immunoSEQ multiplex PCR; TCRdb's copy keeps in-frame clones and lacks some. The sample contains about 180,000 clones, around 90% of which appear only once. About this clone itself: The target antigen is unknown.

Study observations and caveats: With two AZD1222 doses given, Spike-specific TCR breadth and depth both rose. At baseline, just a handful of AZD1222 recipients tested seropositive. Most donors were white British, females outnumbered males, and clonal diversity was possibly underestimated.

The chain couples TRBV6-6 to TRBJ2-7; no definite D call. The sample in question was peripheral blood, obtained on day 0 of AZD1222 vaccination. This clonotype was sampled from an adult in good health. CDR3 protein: CASREGRLGSYEQYF. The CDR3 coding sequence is TGTGCCAGCAGAGAAGGACGGCTAGGCTCCTACGAGCAGTACTTC.